This T cell receptor beta chain was captured by sequencing in a study of CD8 T cells in ankylosing spondylitis (dated by TCRdb to about 2017). Turning to the overall study: T cell receptor beta repertoires were profiled in healthy donors and ankylosing spondylitis patients so that disease-linked TCR variants could be found. The whole study cohort included under 140 healthy donors and around 24 ankylosing spondylitis patients. Samples of peripheral blood were taken, and for ankylosing spondylitis patients, synovial fluid was collected as well. Study-level results and caveats: The disease-linked clones were reported as significantly enriched in matched synovial fluid samples from ankylosing spondylitis patients. Blood from ankylosing spondylitis patients appeared to be characterized by a TCR beta motif composed of about eight highly homologous amino acid variants. Some motif variants had previously been reported in the synovial fluid and blood of reactive arthritis patients, which suggests shared mechanisms of disease initiation. The disease-linked clones had a CD8+ phenotype and were found at relatively low frequencies in peripheral blood.

This clonotype was seen a handful of times. The clone's antigen remains unknown. No base quality values were provided; no much bigger clone lies one nucleotide off. V and J are trimmed by 6 bases and 1 base, and the gene matches miss 8 bases of the junction. CDR1 SQVTM and CDR2 ANQGSEA are derived from the germline V gene. The CDR3 numbers 14 residues from cysteine through phenylalanine. Only the CDR3 DNA stays, 42 bases, in frame from base 1. The data were produced on an Illumina HiSeq 2500. TCR beta libraries were prepared by quantitative 5'-RACE with molecular barcodes. For the original study's pipeline: A new computational method based on a probabilistic model of VDJ rearrangement was used to identify disease-linked TCR variants. TCRdb reprocessing: public reads trimmed at Q25 with fastp, clones called with MiXCR, in-frame beta chains kept. A single entry per CDR3 protein holds the most common genes and DNA from its merged rows. TCRdb, rather than the study authors, made the V and J calls. This sample has around 99,000 distinct CDR3 sequences in its table, and about 8.8% of those were observed once. Roughly 5.5% of the sample goes to the ten largest clones.

The clonotype was recovered from a male donor with ankylosing spondylitis or in good health (not recorded which). Rearrangement joined TRBV29-1 to TRBJ1-1; 7 nucleotides in the junction match TRBD1. Sequenced sample: blood, either unsorted or a sorted T cell fraction (not recorded which). The CDR3 amino acid sequence is: CSVIMGQPNTEAFF. The nucleotides read TGCAGCGTGATAATGGGACAGCCGAACACTGAAGCTTTCTTT.